This T cell receptor (beta chain) was sequenced for a study of early T cells in non-severe SARS-CoV-2 infection. In the study overall: Sequenced material consisted of bulk RNA (from unsorted whole blood), and chains were unpaired.

This clonotype was counted ten times or more. In germline, CDR1 is SGHVS, CDR2 FNYEAQ. Trimming took 0 bases from V and 2 from J, leaving 13 bases between them. This CDR3 spans 16 amino acids. Individual cDNA molecules were tagged with unique molecular identifiers, the study reported. From the 5' RACE reads, TCRdb called clonotypes with MiXCR, one entry per CDR3 protein. The table shows tens of thousands of distinct CDR3 sequences, with 2.9% occurring only once. The chain has TRBV7-6 and TRBJ1-1, with D perhaps matching TRBD1 (5 bases). Sequenced sample: whole blood. The sequence was collected from an adult who was a healthcare worker with PCR-confirmed SARS-CoV-2 infection or an uninfected control (not recorded which). CDR3 region: CASSLAQGGINTEAFF. As DNA, the CDR3 is TGTGCCAGCAGCTTAGCGCAGGGAGGTATTAACACTGAAGCTTTCTTT.